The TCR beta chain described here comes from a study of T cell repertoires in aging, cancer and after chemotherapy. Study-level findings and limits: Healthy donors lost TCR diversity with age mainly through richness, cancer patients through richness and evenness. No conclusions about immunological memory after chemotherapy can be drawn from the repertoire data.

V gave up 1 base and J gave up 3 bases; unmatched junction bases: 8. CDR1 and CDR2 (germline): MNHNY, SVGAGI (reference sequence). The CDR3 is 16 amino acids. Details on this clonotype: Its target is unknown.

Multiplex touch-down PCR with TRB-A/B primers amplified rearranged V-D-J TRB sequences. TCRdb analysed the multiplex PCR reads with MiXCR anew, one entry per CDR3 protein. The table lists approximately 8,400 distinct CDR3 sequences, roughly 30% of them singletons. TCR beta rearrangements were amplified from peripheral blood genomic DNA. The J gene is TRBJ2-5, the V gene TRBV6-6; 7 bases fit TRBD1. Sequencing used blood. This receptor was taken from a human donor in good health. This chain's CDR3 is CASSYWDSLRKETQYF. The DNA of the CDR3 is TGTGCCAGCAGTTACTGGGACAGCCTCCGGAAAGAGACCCAGTACTTC.